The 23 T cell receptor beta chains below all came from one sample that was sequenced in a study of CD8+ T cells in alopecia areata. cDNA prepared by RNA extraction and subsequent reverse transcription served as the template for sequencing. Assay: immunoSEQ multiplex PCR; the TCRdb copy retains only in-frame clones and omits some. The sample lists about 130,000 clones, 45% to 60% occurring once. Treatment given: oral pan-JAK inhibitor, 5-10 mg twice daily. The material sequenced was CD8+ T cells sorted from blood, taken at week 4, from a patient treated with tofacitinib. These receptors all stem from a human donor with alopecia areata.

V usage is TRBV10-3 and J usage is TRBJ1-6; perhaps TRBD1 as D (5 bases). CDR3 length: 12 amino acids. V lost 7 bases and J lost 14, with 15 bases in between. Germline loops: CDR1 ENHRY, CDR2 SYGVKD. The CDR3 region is CAIITPDRTLHF. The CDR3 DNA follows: TGTGCCATCATCACTCCCGACAGAACCCTCCACTTT.

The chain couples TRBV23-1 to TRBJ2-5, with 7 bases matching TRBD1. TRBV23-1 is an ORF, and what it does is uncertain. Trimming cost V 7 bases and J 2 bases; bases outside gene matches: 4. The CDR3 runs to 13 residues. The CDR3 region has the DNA TGCGCCAGCATACAGGGGTGGCAAGAGACCCAGTACTTC. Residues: CASIQGWQETQYF.

CDR3: CASSSRQGDVSEQYF. In DNA, the CDR3 is TGTGCCAGCAGCTCTCGACAGGGGGACGTCTCCGAGCAGTACTTC. V usage is TRBV4-2 and J usage is TRBJ2-7; TRBD1 agrees at 9 bases. The V segment lost 5 bases and the J segment 6 bases; nucleotides outside the gene matches: 11. The CDR3 length is 15 residues. Per germline, CDR1 LGHNA and CDR2 YNFKEQ.

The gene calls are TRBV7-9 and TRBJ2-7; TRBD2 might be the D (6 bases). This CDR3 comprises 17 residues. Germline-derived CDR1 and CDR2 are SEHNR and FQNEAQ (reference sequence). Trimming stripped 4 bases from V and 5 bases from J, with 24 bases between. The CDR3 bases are TGTGCCAGCAGCTCAGGGCGCGGGGCTTTGCCATTCCACGAGCAGTACTTC. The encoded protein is CASSSGRGALPFHEQYF.

CDR3 bases: TGTGCCAGCAGCTCCCCCGGGGGTGTGCAGTACTTC. It specifies CASSSPGGVQYF. The chain uses TRBV9 and TRBJ2-7; tentative D call: TRBD2 (6 bases). The V end was cut by 4 bases, the J end by 9 bases, with 14 bases between. Germline values: CDR1 SGDLS, CDR2 YYNGEE. The CDR3 has 12 amino acids.

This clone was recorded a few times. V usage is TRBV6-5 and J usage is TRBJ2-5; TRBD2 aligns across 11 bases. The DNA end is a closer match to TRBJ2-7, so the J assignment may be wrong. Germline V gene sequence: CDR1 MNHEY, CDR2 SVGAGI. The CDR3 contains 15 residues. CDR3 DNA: TGTGCCAGCAGTTACTCTAGCGGGGGGGCCTACGAGCAGTACTTC. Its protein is CASSYSSGGAYEQYF.

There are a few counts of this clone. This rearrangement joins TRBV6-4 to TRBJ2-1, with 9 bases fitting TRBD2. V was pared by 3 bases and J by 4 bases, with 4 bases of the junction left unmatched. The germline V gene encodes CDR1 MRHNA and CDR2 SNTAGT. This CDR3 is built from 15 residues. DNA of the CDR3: TGTGCCAGCAGTGAACGAGCGGGGGGTTACAATGAGCAGTTCTTC. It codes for CASSERAGGYNEQFF.

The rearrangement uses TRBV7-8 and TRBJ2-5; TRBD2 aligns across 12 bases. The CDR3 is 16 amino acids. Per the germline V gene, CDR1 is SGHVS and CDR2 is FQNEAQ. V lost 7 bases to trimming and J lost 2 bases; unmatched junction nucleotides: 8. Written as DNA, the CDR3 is TGTGCCAGCACCCTTGGGCTAGCGGGGGGGCAAGAGACCCAGTACTTC. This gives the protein CASTLGLAGGQETQYF.

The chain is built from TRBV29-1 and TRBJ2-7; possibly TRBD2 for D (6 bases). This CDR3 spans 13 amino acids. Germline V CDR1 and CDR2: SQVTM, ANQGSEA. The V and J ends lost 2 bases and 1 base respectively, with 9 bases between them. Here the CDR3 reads CSVEMGRSYEQYF. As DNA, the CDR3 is TGCAGCGTTGAAATGGGGAGGTCCTACGAGCAGTACTTC.

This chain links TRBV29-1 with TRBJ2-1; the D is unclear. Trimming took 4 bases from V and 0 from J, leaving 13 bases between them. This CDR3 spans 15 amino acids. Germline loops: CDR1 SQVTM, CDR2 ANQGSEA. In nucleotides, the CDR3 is TGCAGCGTTGGGCAAGTTAGTAGCTCCTACAATGAGCAGTTCTTC. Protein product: CSVGQVSSSYNEQFF.

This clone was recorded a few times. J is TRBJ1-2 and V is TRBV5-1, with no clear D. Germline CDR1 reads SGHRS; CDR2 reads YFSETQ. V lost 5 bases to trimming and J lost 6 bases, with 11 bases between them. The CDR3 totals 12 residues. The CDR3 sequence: CASRTGSNGYTF. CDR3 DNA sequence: TGCGCCAGCAGAACGGGGTCAAATGGCTACACCTTC.

This chain's CDR3 is CASSQGFNNYGYTF. The CDR3 coding sequence is TGCGCCAGCAGCCAAGGGTTTAATAACTATGGCTACACCTTC. The gene calls are TRBV4-3 and TRBJ1-2; D is unresolved. Germline V CDR1 and CDR2: LGHNA, YSLEER. V lost 1 base and J 1 base, leaving 7 bases between the germline ends. The CDR3 has 14 residues.

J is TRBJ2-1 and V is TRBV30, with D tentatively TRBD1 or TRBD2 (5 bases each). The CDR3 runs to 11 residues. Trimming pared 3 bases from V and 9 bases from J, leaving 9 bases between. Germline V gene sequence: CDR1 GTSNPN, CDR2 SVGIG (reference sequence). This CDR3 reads CAWSPGTEQFF. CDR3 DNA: TGTGCCTGGAGCCCTGGGACTGAGCAGTTCTTC.

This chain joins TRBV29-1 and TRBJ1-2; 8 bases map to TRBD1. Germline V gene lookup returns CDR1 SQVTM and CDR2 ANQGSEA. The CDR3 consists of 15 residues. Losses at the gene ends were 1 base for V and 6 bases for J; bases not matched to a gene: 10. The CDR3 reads CSVEARSDRGNGYTF. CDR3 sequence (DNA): TGCAGCGTTGAAGCTAGATCCGACAGGGGTAATGGCTACACCTTC.

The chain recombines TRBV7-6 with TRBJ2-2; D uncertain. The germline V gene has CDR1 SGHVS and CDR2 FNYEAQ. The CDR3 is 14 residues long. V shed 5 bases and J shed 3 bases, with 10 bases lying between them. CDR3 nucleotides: TGTGCCAGCAGCCTAAATGGGTACACCGGGGAGCTGTTTTTT. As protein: CASSLNGYTGELFF.

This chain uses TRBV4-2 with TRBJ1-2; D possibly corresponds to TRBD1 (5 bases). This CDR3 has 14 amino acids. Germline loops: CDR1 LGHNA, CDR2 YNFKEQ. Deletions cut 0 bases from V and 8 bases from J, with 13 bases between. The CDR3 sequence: CASSQDGGDSGYTF. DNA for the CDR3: TGTGCCAGCAGCCAAGATGGAGGGGATAGCGGCTACACCTTC.

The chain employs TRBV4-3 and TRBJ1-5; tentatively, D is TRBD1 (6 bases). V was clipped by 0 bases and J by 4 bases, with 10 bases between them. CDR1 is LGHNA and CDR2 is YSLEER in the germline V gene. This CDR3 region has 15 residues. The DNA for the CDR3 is TGCGCCAGCAGCCAAGACGGAGGGGGGAATCAGCCCCAGCATTTT. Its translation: CASSQDGGGNQPQHF.

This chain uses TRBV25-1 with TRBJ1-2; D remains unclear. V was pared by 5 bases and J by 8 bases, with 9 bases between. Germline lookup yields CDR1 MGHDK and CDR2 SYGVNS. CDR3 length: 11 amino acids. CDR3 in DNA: TGTGCCAGCAGTTCCGGTCGGGGCTACACCTTC. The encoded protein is CASSSGRGYTF.

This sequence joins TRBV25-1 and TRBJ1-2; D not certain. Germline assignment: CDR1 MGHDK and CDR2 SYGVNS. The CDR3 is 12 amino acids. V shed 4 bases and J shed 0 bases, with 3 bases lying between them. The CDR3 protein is CASSVTNYGYTF. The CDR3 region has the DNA TGTGCCAGCAGTGTAACTAACTATGGCTACACCTTC.

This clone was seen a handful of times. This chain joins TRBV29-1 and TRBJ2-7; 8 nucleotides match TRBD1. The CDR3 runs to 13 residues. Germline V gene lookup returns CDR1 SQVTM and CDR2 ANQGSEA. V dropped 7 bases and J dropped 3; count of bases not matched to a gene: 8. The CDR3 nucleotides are TGCAGCGCAATGACAGGGGAAGTCTACGAGCAGTACTTC. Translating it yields CSAMTGEVYEQYF.

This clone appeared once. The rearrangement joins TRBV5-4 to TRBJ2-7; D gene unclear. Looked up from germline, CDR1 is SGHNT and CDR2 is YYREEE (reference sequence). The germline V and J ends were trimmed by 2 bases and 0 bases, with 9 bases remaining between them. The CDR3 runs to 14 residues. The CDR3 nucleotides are TGTGCCAGCAGCTTCGAACTGAGCTCCTACGAGCAGTACTTC. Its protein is CASSFELSSYEQYF.

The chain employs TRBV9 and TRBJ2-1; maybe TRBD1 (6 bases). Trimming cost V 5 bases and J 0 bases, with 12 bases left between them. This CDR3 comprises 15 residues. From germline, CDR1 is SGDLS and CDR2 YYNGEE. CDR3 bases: TGTGCCAGCAGTTCAGACAGGAGCTCCTACAATGAGCAGTTCTTC. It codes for CASSSDRSSYNEQFF. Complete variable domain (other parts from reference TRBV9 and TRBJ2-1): DSGVTQTPKHLITATGQRVTLRCSPRSGDLSVYWYQQSLDQGLQFLIQYYNGEERAKGNILERFSAQQFPDLHSELNLSSLELGDSALYFCASSSDRSSYNEQFFGPGTRLTVL.

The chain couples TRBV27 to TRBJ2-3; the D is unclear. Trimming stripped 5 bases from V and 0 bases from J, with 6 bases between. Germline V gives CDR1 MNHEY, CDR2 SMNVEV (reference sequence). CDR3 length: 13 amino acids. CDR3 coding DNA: TGTGCCAGCAGTCTGACTAGCACAGATACGCAGTATTTT. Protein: CASSLTSTDTQYF.